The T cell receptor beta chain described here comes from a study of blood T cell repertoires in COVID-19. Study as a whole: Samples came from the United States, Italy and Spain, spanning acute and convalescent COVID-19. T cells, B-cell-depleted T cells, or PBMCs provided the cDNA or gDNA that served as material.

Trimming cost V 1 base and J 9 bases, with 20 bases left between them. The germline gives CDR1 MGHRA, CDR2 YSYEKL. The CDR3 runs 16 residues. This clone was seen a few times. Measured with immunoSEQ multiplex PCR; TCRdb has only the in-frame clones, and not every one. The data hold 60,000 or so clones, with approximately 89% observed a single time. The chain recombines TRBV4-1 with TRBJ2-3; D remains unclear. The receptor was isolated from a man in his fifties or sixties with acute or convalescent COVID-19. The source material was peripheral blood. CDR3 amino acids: CASSQVPDSLFKTQYF. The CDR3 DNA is TGCGCCAGCAGCCAAGTTCCAGATTCCCTTTTTAAGACGCAGTATTTT.